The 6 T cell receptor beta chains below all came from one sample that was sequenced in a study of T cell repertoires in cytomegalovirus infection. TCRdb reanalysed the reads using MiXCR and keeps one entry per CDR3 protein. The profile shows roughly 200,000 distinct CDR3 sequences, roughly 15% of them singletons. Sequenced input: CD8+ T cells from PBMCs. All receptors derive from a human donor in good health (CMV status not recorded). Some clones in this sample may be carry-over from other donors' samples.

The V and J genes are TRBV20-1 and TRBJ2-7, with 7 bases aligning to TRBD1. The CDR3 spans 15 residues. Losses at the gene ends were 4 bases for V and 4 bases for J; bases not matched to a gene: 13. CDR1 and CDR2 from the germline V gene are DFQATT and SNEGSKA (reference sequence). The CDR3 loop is CSAKRPGTAYYEQYF. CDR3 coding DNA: TGCAGTGCTAAGCGTCCCGGGACAGCGTATTACGAGCAGTACTTC.

The CDR3 sequence is CASSGQGASFGGATNEKLFF. As DNA, the CDR3 is TGTGCCAGCAGTGGACAGGGGGCCTCCTTCGGGGGTGCAACTAATGAAAAACTGTTTTTT. This chain links TRBV6-4 with TRBJ1-4, with 10 bases aligning to TRBD1. This CDR3 comprises 20 residues. Per the germline V gene, CDR1 is MRHNA and CDR2 is SNTAGT. V shed 4 bases and J 0 bases; nucleotides not matched to a gene: 14.

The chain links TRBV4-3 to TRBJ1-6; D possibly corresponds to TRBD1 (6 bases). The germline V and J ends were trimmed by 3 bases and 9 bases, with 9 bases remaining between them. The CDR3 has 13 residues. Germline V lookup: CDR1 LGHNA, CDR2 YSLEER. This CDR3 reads CASSQHRASPLHF. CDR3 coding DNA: TGCGCCAGCAGCCAGCACAGGGCTTCACCCCTCCACTTT.

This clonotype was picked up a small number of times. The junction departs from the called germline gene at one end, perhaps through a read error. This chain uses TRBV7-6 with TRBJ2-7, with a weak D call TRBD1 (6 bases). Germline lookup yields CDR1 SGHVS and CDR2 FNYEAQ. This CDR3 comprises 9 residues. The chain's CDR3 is CASSLPQGF. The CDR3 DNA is TGTGCCAGCAGCTTACCGCAGGGGTTC. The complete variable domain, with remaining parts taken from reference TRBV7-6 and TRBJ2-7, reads GAGVSQSPRYKVTKRGQDVALRCDPISGHVSLYWYRQALGQGPEFLTYFNYEAQQDKSGLPNDRFSAERPEGSISTLTIQRTEQRDSAMYRCASSLPQGFGPGTRLTVT.

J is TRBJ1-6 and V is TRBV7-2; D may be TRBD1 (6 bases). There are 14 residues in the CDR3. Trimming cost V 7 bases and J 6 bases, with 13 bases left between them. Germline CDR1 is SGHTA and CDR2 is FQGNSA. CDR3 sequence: CASNLGGPNSPLHF. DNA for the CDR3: TGTGCCAGCAACCTCGGGGGGCCTAATTCACCCCTCCACTTT.

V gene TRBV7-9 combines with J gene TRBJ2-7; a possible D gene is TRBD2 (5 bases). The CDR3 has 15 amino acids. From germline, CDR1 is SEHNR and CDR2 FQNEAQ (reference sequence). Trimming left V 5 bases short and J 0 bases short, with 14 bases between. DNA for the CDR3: TGTGCCAGCAGCCCGTCGGGGATATCCTCCTACGAGCAGTACTTC. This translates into CASSPSGISSYEQYF.